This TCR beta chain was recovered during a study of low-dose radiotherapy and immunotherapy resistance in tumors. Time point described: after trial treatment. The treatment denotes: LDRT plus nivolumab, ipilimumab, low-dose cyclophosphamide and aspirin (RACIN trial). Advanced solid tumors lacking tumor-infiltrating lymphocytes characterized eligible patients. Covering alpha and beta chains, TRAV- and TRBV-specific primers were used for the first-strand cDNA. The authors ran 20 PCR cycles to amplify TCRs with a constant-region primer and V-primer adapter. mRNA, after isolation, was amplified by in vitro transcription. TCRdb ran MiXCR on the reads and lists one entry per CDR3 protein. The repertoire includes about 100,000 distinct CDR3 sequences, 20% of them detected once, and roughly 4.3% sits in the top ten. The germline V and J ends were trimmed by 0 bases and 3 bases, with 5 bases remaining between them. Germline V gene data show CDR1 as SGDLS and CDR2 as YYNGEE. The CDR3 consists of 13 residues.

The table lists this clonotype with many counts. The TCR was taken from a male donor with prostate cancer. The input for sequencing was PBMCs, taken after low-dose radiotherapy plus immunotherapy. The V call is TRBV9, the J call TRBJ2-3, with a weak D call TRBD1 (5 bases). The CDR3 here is CASSVEGTDTQYF. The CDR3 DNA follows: TGTGCCAGCAGCGTAGAGGGGACAGATACGCAGTATTTT.